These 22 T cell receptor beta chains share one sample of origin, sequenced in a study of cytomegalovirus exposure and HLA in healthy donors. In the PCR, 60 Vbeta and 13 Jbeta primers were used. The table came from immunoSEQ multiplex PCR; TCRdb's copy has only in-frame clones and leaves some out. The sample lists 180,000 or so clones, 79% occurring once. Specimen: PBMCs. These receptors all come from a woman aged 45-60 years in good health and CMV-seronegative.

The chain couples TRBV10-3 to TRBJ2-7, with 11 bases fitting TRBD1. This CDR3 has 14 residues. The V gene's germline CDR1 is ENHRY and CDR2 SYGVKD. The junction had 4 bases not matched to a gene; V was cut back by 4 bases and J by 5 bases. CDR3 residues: CAISVGQGVHEQYF. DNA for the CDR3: TGTGCCATCAGTGTGGGACAGGGGGTACACGAGCAGTACTTC.

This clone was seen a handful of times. In DNA, the CDR3 is TGCGCCGCCCGGGACACCCTAAACACTGAAGCTTTCTTT. Its protein product is CAARDTLNTEAFF. The J gene is TRBJ1-1, the V gene TRBV10-2; D may be TRBD1 (6 bases). CDR3 size: 13 residues. Trimming removed 11 bases at V and 2 bases at J, with 15 bases between. Germline V gives CDR1 WSHSY, CDR2 SAAADI.

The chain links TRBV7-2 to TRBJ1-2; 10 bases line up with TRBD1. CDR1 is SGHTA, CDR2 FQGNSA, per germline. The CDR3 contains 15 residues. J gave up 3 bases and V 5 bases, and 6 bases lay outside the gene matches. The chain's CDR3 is CASSPRDRGDYGYTF. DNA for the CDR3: TGTGCCAGCAGCCCCCGGGACAGGGGTGACTATGGCTACACCTTC.

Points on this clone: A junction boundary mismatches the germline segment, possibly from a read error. This CDR3 is CSSSLIWGGTEAFF. In DNA, the CDR3 is TGTTCCAGCAGCTTAATCTGGGGCGGCACTGAAGCTTTCTTT. The rearrangement joins TRBV7-9 to TRBJ1-1, with D possibly being TRBD1 (5 bases). The length of the CDR3 is 14 residues. The germline gives CDR1 SEHNR, CDR2 FQNEAQ (reference sequence).

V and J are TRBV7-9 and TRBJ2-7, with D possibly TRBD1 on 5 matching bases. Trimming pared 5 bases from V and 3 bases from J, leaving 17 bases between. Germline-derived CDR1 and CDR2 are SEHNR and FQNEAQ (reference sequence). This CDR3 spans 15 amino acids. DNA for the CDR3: TGTGCCAGCAGCCCCCCACAAAGGGGCAACTACGAGCAGTACTTC. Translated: CASSPPQRGNYEQYF.

CDR3 loop: CASSFTAGTDTQYF. The CDR3 region has the DNA TGTGCCAGCAGTTTCACGGCCGGGACAGATACGCAGTATTTT. V usage is TRBV6-6 and J usage is TRBJ2-3, with unresolved D. Trimming removed 4 bases at V and 3 bases at J, with 11 bases between. Germline CDR1 and CDR2: MNHNY and SVGAGI (reference sequence). There are 14 residues in the CDR3.

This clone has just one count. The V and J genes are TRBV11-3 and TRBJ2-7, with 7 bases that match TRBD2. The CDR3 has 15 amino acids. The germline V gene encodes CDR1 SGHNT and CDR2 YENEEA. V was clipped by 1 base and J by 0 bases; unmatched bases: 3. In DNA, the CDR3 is TGTGCCAGCAGCTTAGGGGGGGGTAGCTCCTACGAGCAGTACTTC. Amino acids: CASSLGGGSSYEQYF.

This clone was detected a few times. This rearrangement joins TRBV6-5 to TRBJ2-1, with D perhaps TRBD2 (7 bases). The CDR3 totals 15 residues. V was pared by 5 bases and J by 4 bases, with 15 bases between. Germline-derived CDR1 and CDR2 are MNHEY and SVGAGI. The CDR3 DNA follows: TGTGCCAGCAGTGGGCAAGGGGGGGCGTACAATGAGCAGTTCTTC. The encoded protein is CASSGQGGAYNEQFF.

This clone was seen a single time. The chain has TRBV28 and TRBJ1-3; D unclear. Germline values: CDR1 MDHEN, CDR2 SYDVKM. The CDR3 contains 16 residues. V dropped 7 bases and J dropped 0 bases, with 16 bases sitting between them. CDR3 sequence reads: CASNQAGFVSGNTIYF. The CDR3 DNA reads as TGTGCCAGCAACCAGGCGGGTTTCGTCTCTGGAAACACCATATATTTT.

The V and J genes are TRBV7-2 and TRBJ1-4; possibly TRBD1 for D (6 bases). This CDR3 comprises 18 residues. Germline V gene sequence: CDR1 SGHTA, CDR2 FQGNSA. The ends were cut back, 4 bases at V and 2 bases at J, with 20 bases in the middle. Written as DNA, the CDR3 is TGTGCCAGCAGCTCGGGGTCCGACAGGCGGTCGACTAATGAAAAACTGTTTTTT. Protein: CASSSGSDRRSTNEKLFF.

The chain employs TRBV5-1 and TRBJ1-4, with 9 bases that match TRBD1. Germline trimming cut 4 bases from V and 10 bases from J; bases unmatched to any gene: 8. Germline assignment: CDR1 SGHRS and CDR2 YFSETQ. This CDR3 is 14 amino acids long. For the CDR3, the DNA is TGCGCCAGCAGCACCGGGACAGGGAACGTAAAACTGTTTTTT. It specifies CASSTGTGNVKLFF.

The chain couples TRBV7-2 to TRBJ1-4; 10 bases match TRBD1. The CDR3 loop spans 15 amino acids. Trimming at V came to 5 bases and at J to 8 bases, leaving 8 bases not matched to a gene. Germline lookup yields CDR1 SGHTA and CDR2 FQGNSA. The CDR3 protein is CASSRGGTGVEKLFF. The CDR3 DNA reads TGTGCCAGCAGCCGAGGGGGGACAGGGGTGGAAAAACTGTTTTTT.

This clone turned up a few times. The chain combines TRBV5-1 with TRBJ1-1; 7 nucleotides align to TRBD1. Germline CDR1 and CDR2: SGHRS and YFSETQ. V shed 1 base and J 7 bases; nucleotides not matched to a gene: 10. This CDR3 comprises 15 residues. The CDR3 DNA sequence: TGCGCCAGCAGCTTGCTCGGACAGGAAGAGCGTGAAGCTTTCTTT. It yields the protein CASSLLGQEEREAFF. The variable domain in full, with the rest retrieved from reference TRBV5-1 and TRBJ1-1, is KAGVTQTPRYLIKTRGQQVTLSCSPISGHRSVSWYQQTPGQGLQFLFEYFSETQRNKGNFPGRFSGRQFSNSRSEMNVSTLELGDSALYLCASSLLGQEEREAFFGQGTRLTVV.

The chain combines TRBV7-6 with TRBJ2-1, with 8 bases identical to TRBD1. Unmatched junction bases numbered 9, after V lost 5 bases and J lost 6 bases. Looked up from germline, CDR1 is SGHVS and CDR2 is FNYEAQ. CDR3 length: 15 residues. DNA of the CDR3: TGTGCCAGCAGCCGTCGGACAGGGTGGATCAATGAGCAGTTCTTC. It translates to CASSRRTGWINEQFF. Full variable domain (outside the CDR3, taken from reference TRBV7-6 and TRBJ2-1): GAGVSQSPRYKVTKRGQDVALRCDPISGHVSLYWYRQALGQGPEFLTYFNYEAQQDKSGLPNDRFSAERPEGSISTLTIQRTEQRDSAMYRCASSRRTGWINEQFFGPGTRLTVL.

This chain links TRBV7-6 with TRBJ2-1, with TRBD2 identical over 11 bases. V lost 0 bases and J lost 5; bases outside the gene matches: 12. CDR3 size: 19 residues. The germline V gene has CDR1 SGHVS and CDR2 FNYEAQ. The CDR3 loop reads CASSLAAGASGGNHNEQFF. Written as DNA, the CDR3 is TGTGCCAGCAGCTTAGCGGCGGGGGCTAGCGGGGGGAACCACAATGAGCAGTTCTTC.

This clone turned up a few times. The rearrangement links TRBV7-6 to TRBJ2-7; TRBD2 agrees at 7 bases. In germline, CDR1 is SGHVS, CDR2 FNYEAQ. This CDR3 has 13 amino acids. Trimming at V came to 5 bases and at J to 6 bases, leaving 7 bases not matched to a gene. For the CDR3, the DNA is TGTGCCAGCAGCGCCCGACTAGCTGCCGAGCAGTACTTC. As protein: CASSARLAAEQYF.

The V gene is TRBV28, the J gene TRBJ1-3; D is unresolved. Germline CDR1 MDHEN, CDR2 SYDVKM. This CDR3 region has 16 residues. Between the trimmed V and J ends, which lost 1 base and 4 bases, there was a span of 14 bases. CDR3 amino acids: CASSLLRTAGGNTIYF. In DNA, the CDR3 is TGTGCCAGCAGTTTATTACGGACTGCGGGGGGAAACACCATATATTTT.

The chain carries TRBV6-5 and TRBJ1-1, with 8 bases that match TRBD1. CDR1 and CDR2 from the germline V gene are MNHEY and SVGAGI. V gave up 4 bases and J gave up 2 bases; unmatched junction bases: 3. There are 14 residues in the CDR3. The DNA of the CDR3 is TGTGCCAGCAGTTCTGGGACAGGTAACACTGAAGCTTTCTTT. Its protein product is CASSSGTGNTEAFF.

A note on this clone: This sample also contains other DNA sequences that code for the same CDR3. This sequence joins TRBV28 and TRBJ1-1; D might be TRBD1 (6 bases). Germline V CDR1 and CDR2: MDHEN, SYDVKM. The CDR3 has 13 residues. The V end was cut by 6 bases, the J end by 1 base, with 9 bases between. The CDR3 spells CASRPTGNTEAFF. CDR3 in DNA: TGTGCCAGCAGACCGACAGGGAACACTGAAGCTTTCTTT.

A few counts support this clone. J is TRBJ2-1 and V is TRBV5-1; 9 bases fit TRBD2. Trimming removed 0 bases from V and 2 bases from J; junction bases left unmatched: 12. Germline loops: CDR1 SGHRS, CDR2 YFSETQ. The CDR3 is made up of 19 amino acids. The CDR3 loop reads CASSLGRASGKGAYNEQFF. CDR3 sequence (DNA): TGCGCCAGCAGCTTGGGGAGGGCTAGCGGGAAAGGCGCCTACAATGAGCAGTTCTTC.

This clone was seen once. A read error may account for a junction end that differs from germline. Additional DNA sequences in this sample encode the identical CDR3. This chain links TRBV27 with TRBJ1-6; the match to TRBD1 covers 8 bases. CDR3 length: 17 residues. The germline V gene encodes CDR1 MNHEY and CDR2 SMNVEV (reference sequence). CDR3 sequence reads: CASSLTGGGSYNSPLHF. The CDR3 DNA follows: TGTGCCAGCAGTCTTACAGGGGGGGGCTCCTATAATTCCCCCCTCCACTTT.

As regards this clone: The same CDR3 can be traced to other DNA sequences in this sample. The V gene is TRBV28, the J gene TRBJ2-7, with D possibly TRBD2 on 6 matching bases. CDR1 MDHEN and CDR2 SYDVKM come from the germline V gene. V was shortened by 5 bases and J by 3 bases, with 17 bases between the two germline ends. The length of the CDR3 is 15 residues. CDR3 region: CASSLGSGGIYEQYF. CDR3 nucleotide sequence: TGTGCCAGCAGTCTGGGGTCGGGCGGGATCTACGAGCAGTACTTC.